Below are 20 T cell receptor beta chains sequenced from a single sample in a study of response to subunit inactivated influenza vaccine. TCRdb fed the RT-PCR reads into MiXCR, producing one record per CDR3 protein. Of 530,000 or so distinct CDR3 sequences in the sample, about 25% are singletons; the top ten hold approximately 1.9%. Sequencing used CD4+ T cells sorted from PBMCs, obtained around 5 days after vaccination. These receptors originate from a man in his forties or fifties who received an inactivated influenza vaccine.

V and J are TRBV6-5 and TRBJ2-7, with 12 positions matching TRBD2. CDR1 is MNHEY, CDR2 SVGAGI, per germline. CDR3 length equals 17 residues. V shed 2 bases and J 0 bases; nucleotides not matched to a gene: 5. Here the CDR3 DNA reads TGTGCCAGCAGTTACGGTACTAGCGGGGGGTACTCCTACGAGCAGTACTTC. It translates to CASSYGTSGGYSYEQYF.

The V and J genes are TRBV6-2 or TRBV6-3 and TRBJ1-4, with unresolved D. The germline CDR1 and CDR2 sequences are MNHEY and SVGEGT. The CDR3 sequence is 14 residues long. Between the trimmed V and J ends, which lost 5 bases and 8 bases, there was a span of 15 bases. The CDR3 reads CASSTASKGEKLFF. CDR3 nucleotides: TGTGCCAGCAGTACGGCGTCGAAGGGAGAAAAACTGTTTTTT.

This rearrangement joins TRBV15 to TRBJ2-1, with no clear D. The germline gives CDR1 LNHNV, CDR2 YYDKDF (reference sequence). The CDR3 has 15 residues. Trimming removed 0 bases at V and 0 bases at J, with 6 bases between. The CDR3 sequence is CATSRERSSYNEQFF. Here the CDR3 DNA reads TGTGCCACCAGCAGAGAACGTAGCTCCTACAATGAGCAGTTCTTC.

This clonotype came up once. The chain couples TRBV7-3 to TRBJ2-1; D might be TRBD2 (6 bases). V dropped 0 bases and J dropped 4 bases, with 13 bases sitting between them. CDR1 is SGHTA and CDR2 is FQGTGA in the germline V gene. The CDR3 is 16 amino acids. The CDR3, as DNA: TGTGCCAGCAGCTTAACCGCCGGGACTCCATACAATGAGCAGTTCTTC. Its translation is CASSLTAGTPYNEQFF.

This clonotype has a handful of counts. The CDR3 reads CASSAQNRGSVGYTF. The DNA of the CDR3 is TGTGCCAGCAGTGCCCAGAACAGGGGATCGGTGGGCTACACCTTC. This chain joins TRBV6-1 and TRBJ1-2; TRBD1 matches at 7 bases. This CDR3 contains 15 residues. Germline V gene lookup returns CDR1 MNHNS and CDR2 SASEGT. Trimming cost V 4 bases and J 8 bases; bases outside gene matches: 13.

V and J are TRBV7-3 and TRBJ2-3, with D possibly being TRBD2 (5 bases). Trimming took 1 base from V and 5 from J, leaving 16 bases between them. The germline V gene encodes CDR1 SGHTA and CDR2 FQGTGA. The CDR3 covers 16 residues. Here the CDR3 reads CASSLRSLVSGDTQYF. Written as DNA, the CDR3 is TGTGCCAGCAGCTTAAGGTCACTAGTTTCTGGAGATACGCAGTATTTT.

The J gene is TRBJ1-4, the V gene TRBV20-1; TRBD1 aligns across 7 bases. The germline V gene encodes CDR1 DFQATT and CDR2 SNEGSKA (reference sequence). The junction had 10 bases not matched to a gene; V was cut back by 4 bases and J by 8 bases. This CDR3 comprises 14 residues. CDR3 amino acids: CSAIVTGLGEKLFF. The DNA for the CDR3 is TGCAGTGCTATAGTGACAGGGCTAGGGGAAAAACTGTTTTTT.

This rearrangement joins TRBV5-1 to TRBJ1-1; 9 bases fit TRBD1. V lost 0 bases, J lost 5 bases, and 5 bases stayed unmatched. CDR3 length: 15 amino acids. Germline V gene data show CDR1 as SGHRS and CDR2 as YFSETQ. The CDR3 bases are TGCGCCAGCAGCTTGGGGACAGGGGCCGGAACTGAAGCTTTCTTT. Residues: CASSLGTGAGTEAFF.

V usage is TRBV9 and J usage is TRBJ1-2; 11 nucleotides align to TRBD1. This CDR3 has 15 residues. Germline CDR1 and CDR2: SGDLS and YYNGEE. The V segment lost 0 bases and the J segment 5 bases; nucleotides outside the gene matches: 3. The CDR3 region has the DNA TGTGCCAGCAGCGTAGGGACAGGGGGCAGTTATGGCTACACCTTC. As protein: CASSVGTGGSYGYTF.

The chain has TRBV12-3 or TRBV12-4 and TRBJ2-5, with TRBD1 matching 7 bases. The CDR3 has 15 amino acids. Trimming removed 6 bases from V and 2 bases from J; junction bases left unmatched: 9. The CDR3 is CASRGYRGRQETQYF. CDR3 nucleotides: TGTGCCAGCAGGGGGTACAGGGGACGGCAAGAGACCCAGTACTTC.

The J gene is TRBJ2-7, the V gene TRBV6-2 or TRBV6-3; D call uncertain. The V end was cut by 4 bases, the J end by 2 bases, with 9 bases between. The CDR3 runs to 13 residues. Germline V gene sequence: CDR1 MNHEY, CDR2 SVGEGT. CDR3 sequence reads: CASSSEPPYEQYF. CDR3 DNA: TGTGCCAGCAGTTCCGAACCCCCCTACGAGCAGTACTTC.

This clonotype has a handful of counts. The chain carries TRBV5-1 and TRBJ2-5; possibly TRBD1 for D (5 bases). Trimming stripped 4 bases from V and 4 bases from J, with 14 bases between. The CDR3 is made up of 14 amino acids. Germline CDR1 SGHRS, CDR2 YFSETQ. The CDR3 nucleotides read TGCGCCAGCAGCCAATGGACAAAGGCAGAGACCCAGTACTTC. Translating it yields CASSQWTKAETQYF.

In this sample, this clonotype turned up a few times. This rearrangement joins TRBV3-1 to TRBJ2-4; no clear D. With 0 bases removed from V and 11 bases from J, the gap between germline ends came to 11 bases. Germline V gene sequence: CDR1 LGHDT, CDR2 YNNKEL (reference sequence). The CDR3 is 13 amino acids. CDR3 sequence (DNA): TGTGCCAGCAGCCAAGATTCCCGAATTCTTCAGTACTTC. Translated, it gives CASSQDSRILQYF.

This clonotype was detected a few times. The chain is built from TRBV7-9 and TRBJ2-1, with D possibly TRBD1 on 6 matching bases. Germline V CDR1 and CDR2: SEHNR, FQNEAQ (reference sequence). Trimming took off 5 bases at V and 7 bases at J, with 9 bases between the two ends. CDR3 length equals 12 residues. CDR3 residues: CASSNRENEQFF. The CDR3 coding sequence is TGTGCCAGCAGCAACAGGGAGAATGAGCAGTTCTTC.

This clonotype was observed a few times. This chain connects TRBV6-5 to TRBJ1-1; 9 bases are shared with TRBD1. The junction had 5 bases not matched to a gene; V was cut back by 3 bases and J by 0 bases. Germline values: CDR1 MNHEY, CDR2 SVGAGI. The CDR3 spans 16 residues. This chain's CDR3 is CASSYGTGMMNTEAFF. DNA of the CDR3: TGTGCCAGCAGTTATGGGACAGGGATGATGAACACTGAAGCTTTCTTT.

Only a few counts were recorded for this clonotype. The CDR3 region is CASSPSLLGGYTF. CDR3 sequence (DNA): TGTGCCAGCAGCCCTTCCCTACTAGGGGGCTACACCTTC. The J gene is TRBJ1-2, the V gene TRBV6-1, with D uncertain. There are 13 residues in the CDR3. The germline CDR1 and CDR2 sequences are MNHNS and SASEGT. With 6 bases removed from V and 8 bases from J, the gap between germline ends came to 16 bases.

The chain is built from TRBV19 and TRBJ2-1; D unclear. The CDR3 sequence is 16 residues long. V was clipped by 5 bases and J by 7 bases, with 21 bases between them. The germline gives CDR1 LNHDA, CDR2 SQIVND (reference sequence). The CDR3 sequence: CASSAATRTASNEQFF. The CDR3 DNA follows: TGTGCCAGTAGTGCTGCTACTCGAACCGCCTCTAATGAGCAGTTCTTC. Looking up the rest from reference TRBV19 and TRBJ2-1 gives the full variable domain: DGGITQSPKYLFRKEGQNVTLSCEQNLNHDAMYWYRQDPGQGLRLIYYSQIVNDFQKGDIAEGYSVSREKKESFPLTVTSAQKNPTAFYLCASSAATRTASNEQFFGPGTRLTVL.

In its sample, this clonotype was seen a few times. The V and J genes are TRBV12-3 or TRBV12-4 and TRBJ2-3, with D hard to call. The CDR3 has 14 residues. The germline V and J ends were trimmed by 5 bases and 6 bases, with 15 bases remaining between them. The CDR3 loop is CASSPPISRDTQYF. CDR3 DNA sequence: TGTGCCAGCAGTCCTCCAATTAGTAGGGATACGCAGTATTTT.

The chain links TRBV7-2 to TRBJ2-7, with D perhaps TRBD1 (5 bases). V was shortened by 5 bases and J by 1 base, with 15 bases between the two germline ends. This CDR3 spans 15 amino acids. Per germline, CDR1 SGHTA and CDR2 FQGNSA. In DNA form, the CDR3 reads TGTGCCAGCAGCATAACATTGACAGATTCCTACGAGCAGTACTTC. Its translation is CASSITLTDSYEQYF.

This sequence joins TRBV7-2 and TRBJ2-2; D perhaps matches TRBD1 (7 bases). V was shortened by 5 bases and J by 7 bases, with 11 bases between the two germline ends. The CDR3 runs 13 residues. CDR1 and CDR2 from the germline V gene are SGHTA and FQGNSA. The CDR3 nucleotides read TGTGCCAGCAGCCAGGGGGGTAACGGGGAGCTGTTTTTT. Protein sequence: CASSQGGNGELFF.